This TCR beta chain appears in the sequencing data of a study of blood T cell repertoires in COVID-19. Study information: Some COVID-19 samples were acute and others convalescent; all came from the United States, Italy and Spain. PBMCs, B-cell-depleted T cells, or T cells were the source of the cDNA or gDNA that made up the material.

The CDR3 length is 12 residues. Germline assignment: CDR1 SGHDT and CDR2 YYEEEE. Trimming stripped 4 bases from V and 5 bases from J, with 10 bases between. In this sample, this clone turned up a few times. In the source study's methods: Amplified reference gene primers provided the basis for estimating nucleated cell counts. Libraries were prepared by immunoSEQ multiplex PCR; TCRdb keeps only in-frame clonotypes and omits some of them. V, J and clone size derive from that table, while D and trimming were established from the DNA sequence. This table has approximately 160,000 clones, around 86% appearing once.

J is TRBJ2-7 and V is TRBV5-6; D is unclear. The receptor's source is a man aged 65-85 years who had recovered from COVID-19. The sample was peripheral blood. The CDR3 nucleotides are TGTGCCAGCAGCCGGAGCCGCGACGAGCAGTACTTC. As protein: CASSRSRDEQYF. The complete variable domain, with remaining parts taken from reference TRBV5-6 and TRBJ2-7, reads DAGVTQSPTHLIKTRGQQVTLRCSPKSGHDTVSWYQQALGQGPQFIFQYYEEEERQRGNFPDRFSGHQFPNYSSELNVNALLLGDSALYLCASSRSRDEQYFGPGTRLTVT.